There are a few counts of the clone carrying this TCR beta chain. What it recognizes is unknown. This specimen belongs to a study of tumor-infiltrating lymphocytes in primary liver carcinoma. Whole-study context: Resecting the tumor surgically was how the patients' primary liver carcinoma was treated. T1-T3 N0M0 was the stage of the tumors, which were about 4.2 to 10 cm across. General observations from the study: Tumor top-250-clone fractions significantly exceeded those of blood (p = 0.039).

The J segment lost 3 bases and the V segment lost 5 bases, leaving 14 bases of the junction unmatched. CDR1 and CDR2 from the germline V gene are MNHEY and SVGEGT. This CDR3 has 20 amino acids. For blood RNA, unsorted whole blood served as the source, and germline DNA was extracted too. Prior to surgery, roughly 4 milliliters of peripheral blood were drawn. The researchers produced TCR beta cDNA from around 500 ng total RNA with a constant-region primer. Library construction for TCR beta comprised three nested multiplex PCR rounds performed with slightly modified ARM-PCR. Researchers ran the first two PCR rounds for around 10 cycles each with TRBV1-TRBV30 forward primers and a C-beta reverse primer. In TCRdb, the multiplex PCR reads were re-called with MiXCR into one record per CDR3 protein. The top ten hold 6.5% of the sample, which has 330,000 or so distinct CDR3 sequences, around three fifths seen once.

What was sequenced was peripheral blood. The TCR comes from a man aged 40-55 years with primary liver carcinoma and hepatitis B virus infection. The rearrangement uses TRBV6-2 or TRBV6-3 and TRBJ2-3; 16 bases map to TRBD2. CDR3 region: CASSDPGLAGGPFMTDTQYF. In DNA, the CDR3 is TGTGCCAGCAGTGACCCGGGACTAGCGGGAGGGCCGTTCATGACAGATACGCAGTATTTT.